The 9 T cell receptor beta chains below come from one sample, sequenced in a study of OX40 agonist ivuxolimab in advanced cancers. Only in-frame clones appear in the TCRdb table, and some are missing; sequencing was by immunoSEQ multiplex PCR. There are 65,000 to 70,000 clones in the sample; over 60% occur only once, and approximately 2.1% lies in the top ten. The source was CD4+ or CD8+ T cells sorted from blood, collected in a trial of the OX40 agonist ivuxolimab. The origin of the receptors is an adult with an advanced solid tumor such as melanoma, head and neck, liver or kidney cancer.

The rearrangement uses TRBV7-9 and TRBJ2-7; 9 bases align to TRBD1. This CDR3 is built from 14 residues. The germline CDR1 and CDR2 sequences are SEHNR and FQNEAQ (reference sequence). After removal of 3 bases from V and 2 bases from J, the junction contained 2 bases not matched to a gene. CDR3 DNA sequence: TGTGCCAGCAGCTTGGGGACAGGGACCTACGAGCAGTACTTC. Translation: CASSLGTGTYEQYF.

This clone was picked up a small number of times. V usage is TRBV6-1 and J usage is TRBJ1-2; D gene unclear. This CDR3 spans 13 amino acids. Germline CDR1 reads MNHNS; CDR2 reads SASEGT. Trimming removed 8 bases from V and 5 bases from J, with 15 bases in between. CDR3 DNA sequence: TGTGCCAGCCGCGTAGACTCGAGATATGGCTACACCTTC. This codes for CASRVDSRYGYTF.

The V call is TRBV5-1, the J call TRBJ1-2, with D unclear. V lost 0 bases, J lost 1 base, and 7 bases lay in between. The CDR3 length is 14 residues. CDR1 and CDR2 (germline): SGHRS, YFSETQ. CDR3 DNA: TGCGCCAGCAGCTTGGCCGAAGGTAACTATGGCTACACCTTC. Translation: CASSLAEGNYGYTF. Full variable domain (rest looked up from reference TRBV5-1 and TRBJ1-2): KAGVTQTPRYLIKTRGQQVTLSCSPISGHRSVSWYQQTPGQGLQFLFEYFSETQRNKGNFPGRFSGRQFSNSRSEMNVSTLELGDSALYLCASSLAEGNYGYTFGSGTRLTVV.

This sequence joins TRBV7-8 and TRBJ2-2; 8 bases line up with TRBD2. This CDR3 spans 15 amino acids. V was clipped by 5 bases and J by 5 bases; unmatched bases: 7. In germline, CDR1 is SGHVS, CDR2 FQNEAQ. The CDR3 is CASSTSGSRTGELFF. CDR3 in DNA: TGTGCCAGCAGCACGAGCGGGAGTAGAACCGGGGAGCTGTTTTTT.

This clone was seen more than once but under ten times. CDR3 sequence reads: CASIISTEAFF. The CDR3 DNA is TGTGCCAGCATAATTAGCACTGAAGCTTTCTTT. The chain has TRBV6-6 and TRBJ1-1; D call uncertain. Trimming took off 7 bases at V and 4 bases at J, with 7 bases between the two ends. The CDR3 is made up of 11 amino acids. Germline lookup yields CDR1 MNHNY and CDR2 SVGAGI (reference sequence).

Written as DNA, the CDR3 is TGTGCCAGCAGTCCAATCAGGGGGCCGGAAAAACTGTTTTTT. Its protein product is CASSPIRGPEKLFF. The rearrangement links TRBV2 to TRBJ1-4; TRBD1 matches 8 bases. This CDR3 contains 14 residues. The V and J ends lost 5 bases and 8 bases, in that order; junction bases with no gene match: 7. Germline assignment: CDR1 SNHLY and CDR2 FYNNEI.

The J gene is TRBJ2-2, the V gene TRBV2; D gene unclear. This CDR3 has 14 amino acids. Germline V lookup: CDR1 SNHLY, CDR2 FYNNEI. Between the trimmed V and J ends, which lost 3 bases and 1 base, there was a span of 6 bases. CDR3 region: CASSESRNTGELFF. The DNA of the CDR3 is TGTGCCAGCAGTGAGTCCAGGAACACCGGGGAGCTGTTTTTT.

The chain uses TRBV27 and TRBJ1-2; unclear D gene. This CDR3 comprises 13 residues. V shed 6 bases and J shed 3 bases, with 11 bases lying between them. Germline-derived CDR1 and CDR2 are MNHEY and SMNVEV (reference sequence). CDR3 sequence (DNA): TGTGCCAGCAGAAAAGACACCTACTATGGCTACACCTTC. This encodes CASRKDTYYGYTF.

J is TRBJ2-7 and V is TRBV6-5; no definite D call. CDR3 length equals 12 residues. CDR1 is MNHEY and CDR2 is SVGAGI in the germline V gene. V gave up 6 bases and J gave up 4 bases, with 10 bases separating them. CDR3 in amino acids: CASSNDLYEQYF. CDR3 bases: TGTGCCAGCAGCAACGATTTATACGAGCAGTACTTC.